This T cell receptor (beta chain) is drawn from a study of blood T cell repertoires in COVID-19. The germline V gene has CDR1 SGHNT and CDR2 YYREEE (reference sequence). V lost 0 bases, J lost 2 bases, and 11 bases lay in between. CDR3 length: 15 amino acids. The repertoire was sequenced with immunoSEQ multiplex PCR; TCRdb's copy has only in-frame clones and lacks some. Here the sample spans some 200,000 clones, more than 80% being singletons. This clone showed up just once. Followed longitudinally, the Seattle patients had been enrolled during active infection. The gene calls are TRBV5-4 and TRBJ1-1, with D unresolved. The sample was peripheral blood. This sequence was found in a woman older than 75 with COVID-19, enrolled during active disease. The CDR3 loop reads CASSLVGRRNTEAFF. The CDR3 region has the DNA TGTGCCAGCAGCTTGGTTGGGAGACGAAACACTGAAGCTTTCTTT.